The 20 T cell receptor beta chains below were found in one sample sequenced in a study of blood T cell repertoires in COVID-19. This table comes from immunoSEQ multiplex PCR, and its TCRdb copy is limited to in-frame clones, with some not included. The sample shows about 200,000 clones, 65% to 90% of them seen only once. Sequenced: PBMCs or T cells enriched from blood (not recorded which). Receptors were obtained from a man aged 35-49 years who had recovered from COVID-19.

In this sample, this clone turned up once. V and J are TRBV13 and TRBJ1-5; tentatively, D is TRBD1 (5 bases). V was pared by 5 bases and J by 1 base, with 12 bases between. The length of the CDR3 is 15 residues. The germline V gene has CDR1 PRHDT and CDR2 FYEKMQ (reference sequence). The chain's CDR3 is CASSQGAASNQPQHF. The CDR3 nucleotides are TGTGCCAGCAGCCAAGGGGCCGCAAGCAATCAGCCCCAGCATTTT.

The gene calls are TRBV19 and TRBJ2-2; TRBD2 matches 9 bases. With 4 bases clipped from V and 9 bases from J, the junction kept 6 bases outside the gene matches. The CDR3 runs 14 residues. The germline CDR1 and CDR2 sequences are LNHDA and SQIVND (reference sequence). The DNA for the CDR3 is TGTGCCAGTAGTAAGTTTAGCGGGAGCAGGGAGCTGTTTTTT. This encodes CASSKFSGSRELFF.

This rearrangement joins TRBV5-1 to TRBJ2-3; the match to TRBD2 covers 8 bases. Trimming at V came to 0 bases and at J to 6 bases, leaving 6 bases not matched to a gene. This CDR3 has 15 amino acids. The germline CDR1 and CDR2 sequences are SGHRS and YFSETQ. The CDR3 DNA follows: TGCGCCAGCAGCTTGGGAGCGGGAGTGTTTGATACGCAGTATTTT. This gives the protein CASSLGAGVFDTQYF. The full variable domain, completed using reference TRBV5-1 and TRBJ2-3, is KAGVTQTPRYLIKTRGQQVTLSCSPISGHRSVSWYQQTPGQGLQFLFEYFSETQRNKGNFPGRFSGRQFSNSRSEMNVSTLELGDSALYLCASSLGAGVFDTQYFGPGTRLTVL.

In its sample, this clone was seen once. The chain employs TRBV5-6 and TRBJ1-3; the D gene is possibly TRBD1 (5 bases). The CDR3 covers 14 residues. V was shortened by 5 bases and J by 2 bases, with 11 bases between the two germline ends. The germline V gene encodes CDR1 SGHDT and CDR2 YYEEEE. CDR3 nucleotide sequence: TGTGCCAGCAGGGGCCGGGGGGCTGGAAACACCATATATTTT. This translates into CASRGRGAGNTIYF.

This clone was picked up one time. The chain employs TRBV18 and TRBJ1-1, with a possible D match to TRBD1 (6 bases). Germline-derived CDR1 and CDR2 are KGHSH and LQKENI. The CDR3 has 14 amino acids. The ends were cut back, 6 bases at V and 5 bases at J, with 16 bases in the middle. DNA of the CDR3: TGTGCCAGCTCCTTCGAGGCAGGGGAAACTGAAGCTTTCTTT. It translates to CASSFEAGETEAFF.

As DNA, the CDR3 is TGTGCCAGCAGCTTAGCTAATAATTCACCCCTCCACTTT. It is translated as CASSLANNSPLHF. This chain joins TRBV7-2 and TRBJ1-6; D call uncertain. V was pared by 0 bases and J by 5 bases, with 2 bases between. This CDR3 has 13 amino acids. The V gene's germline CDR1 is SGHTA and CDR2 FQGNSA.

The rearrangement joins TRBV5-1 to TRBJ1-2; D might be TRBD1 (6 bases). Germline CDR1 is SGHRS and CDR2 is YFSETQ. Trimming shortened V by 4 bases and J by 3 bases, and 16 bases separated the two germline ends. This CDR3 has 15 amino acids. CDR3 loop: CASSPRGGADYGYTF. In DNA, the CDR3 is TGCGCCAGCAGCCCCCGTGGGGGCGCGGACTATGGCTACACCTTC.

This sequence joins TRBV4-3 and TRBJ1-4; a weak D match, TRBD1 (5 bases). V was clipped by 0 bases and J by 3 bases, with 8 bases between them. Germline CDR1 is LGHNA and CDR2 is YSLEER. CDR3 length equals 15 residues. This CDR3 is CASSQDREANEKLFF. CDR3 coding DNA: TGCGCCAGCAGCCAAGACAGGGAAGCTAATGAAAAACTGTTTTTT.

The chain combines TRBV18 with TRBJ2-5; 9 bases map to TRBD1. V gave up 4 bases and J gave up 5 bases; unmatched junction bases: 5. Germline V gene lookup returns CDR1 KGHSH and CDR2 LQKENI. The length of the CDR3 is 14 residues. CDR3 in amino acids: CASSQGQGRETQYF. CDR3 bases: TGTGCCAGCTCACAGGGACAGGGAAGGGAGACCCAGTACTTC.

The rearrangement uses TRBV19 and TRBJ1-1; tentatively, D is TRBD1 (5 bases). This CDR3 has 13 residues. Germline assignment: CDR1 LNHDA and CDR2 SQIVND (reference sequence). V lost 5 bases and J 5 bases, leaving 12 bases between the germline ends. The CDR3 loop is CASSFWGGTEAFF. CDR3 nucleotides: TGTGCCAGTAGTTTTTGGGGGGGTACTGAAGCTTTCTTT.

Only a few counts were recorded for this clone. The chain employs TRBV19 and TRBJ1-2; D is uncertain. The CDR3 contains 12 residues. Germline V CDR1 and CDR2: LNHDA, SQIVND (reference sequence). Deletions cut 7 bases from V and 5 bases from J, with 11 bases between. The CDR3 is CASTAEKYGYTF. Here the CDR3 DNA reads TGTGCCAGTACCGCCGAGAAGTATGGCTACACCTTC.

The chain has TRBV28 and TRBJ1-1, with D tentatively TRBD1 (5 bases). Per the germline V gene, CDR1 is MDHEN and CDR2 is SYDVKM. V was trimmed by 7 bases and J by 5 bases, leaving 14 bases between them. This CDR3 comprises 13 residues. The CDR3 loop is CASTDSRDTEAFF. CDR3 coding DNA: TGTGCCAGCACCGACAGTAGGGATACTGAAGCTTTCTTT.

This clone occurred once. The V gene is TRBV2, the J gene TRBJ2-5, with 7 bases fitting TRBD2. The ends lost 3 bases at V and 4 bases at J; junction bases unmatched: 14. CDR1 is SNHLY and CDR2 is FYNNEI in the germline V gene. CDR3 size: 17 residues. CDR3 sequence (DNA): TGTGCCAGCAGTGACAACGTCGGCGGGAGAGGGGCAGAGACCCAGTACTTC. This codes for CASSDNVGGRGAETQYF.

The DNA of the CDR3 is TGTGCCACCAGCAGCAGGGGGCAAGAGACCCAGTACTTC. It specifies CATSSRGQETQYF. The rearrangement links TRBV15 to TRBJ2-5, with 7 bases matching TRBD1. CDR1 LNHNV and CDR2 YYDKDF come from the germline V gene (reference sequence). This CDR3 is built from 13 residues. The V and J ends lost 3 bases and 2 bases, in that order; junction bases with no gene match: 0.

CDR3 in amino acids: CASSVRTSGRALAKNIQYF. CDR3 nucleotide sequence: TGTGCCAGTAGTGTAAGGACTAGCGGGAGGGCGCTAGCCAAAAACATTCAGTACTTC. The rearrangement joins TRBV19 to TRBJ2-4; 15 bases line up with TRBD2. CDR3 length equals 19 residues. V gave up 5 bases and J gave up 0 bases; unmatched junction bases: 8. CDR1 and CDR2 (germline): LNHDA, SQIVND (reference sequence).

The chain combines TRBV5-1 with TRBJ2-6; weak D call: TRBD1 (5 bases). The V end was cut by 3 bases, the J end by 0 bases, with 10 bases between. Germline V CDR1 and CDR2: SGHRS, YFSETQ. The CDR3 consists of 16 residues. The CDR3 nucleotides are TGCGCCAGCAGCTCCAGGGAATTCTCTGGGGCCAACGTCCTGACTTTC. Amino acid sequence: CASSSREFSGANVLTF.

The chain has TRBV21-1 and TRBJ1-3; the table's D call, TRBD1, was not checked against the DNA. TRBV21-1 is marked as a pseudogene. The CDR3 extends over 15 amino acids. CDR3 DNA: TGTGCCAGCAGGACAACGACAGGGACTGGAAACACCATATATTTT. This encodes CASRTTTGTGNTIYF.

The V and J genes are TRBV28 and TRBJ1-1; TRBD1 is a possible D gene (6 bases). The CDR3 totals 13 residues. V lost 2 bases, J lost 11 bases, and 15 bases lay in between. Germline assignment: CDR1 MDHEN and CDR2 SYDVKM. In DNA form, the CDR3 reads TGTGCCAGCAGTTTACCGGGGGGCCCTGGGGCTTTCTTT. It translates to CASSLPGGPGAFF. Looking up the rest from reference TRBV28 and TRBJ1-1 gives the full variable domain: DVKVTQSSRYLVKRTGEKVFLECVQDMDHENMFWYRQDPGLGLRLIYFSYDVKMKEKGDIPEGYSVSREKKERFSLILESASTNQTSMYLCASSLPGGPGAFFGQGTRLTVV.

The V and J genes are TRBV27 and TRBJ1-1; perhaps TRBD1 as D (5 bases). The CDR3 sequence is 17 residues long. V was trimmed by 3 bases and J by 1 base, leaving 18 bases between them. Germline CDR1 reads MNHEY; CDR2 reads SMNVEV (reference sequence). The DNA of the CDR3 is TGTGCCAGCAGTTTCTCCCCTTTTTGGGGCCAGAACACTGAAGCTTTCTTT. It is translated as CASSFSPFWGQNTEAFF.

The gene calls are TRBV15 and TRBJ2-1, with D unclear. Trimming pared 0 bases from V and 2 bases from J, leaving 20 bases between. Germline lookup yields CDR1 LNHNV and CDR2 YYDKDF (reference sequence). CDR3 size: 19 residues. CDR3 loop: CATSRDLSFRVGAYNEQFF. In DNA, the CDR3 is TGTGCCACCAGCAGAGATCTTTCTTTCCGGGTTGGCGCCTACAATGAGCAGTTCTTC. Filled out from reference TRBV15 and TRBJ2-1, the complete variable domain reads DAMVIQNPRYQVTQFGKPVTLSCSQTLNHNVMYWYQQKSSQAPKLLFHYYDKDFNNEADTPDNFQSRRPNTSFCFLDIRSPGLGDTAMYLCATSRDLSFRVGAYNEQFFGPGTRLTVL.